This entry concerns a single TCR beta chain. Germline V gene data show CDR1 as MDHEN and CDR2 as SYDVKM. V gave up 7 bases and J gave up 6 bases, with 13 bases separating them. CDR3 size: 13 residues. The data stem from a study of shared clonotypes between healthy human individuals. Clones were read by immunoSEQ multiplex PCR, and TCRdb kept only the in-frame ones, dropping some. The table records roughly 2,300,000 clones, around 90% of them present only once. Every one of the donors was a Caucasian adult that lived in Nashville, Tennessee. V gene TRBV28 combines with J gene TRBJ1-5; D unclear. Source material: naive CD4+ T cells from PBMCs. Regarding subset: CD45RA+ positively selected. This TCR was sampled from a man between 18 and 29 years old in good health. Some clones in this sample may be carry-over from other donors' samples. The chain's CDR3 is CASMESPIQPQHF. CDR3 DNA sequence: TGTGCCAGCATGGAGAGTCCAATTCAGCCCCAGCATTTT.